The T cell receptor (beta chain) under discussion was sequenced for a study of cytomegalovirus exposure and HLA in healthy donors. Whole-study results and caveats: The authors later found most CMV-associated TCR beta chains appeared HLA-restricted. One variant, a missense change in DCLRE1C, was linked in a later analysis to TCR beta V- and J-gene trimming.

The germline CDR1 and CDR2 sequences are SEHNR and FQNEAQ (reference sequence). The CDR3 is 18 amino acids. For this clone: Its antigen is still unknown. The junction differs from germline at one of its ends, possibly a read error.

Despite likely unrecorded immune exposures, the donors were nominally healthy at the time of sampling. The PCR used 60 Vbeta and 13 Jbeta primers. TCRdb's copy holds only in-frame clones and misses some; the assay was immunoSEQ multiplex PCR. The sample contains 150,000 to 200,000 clones, approximately 80% of which appear only once. This sequence was found in a man between 18 and 29 years old in good health and CMV-seropositive. The genes are TRBV7-9 and TRBJ2-7; possibly TRBD1 for D (5 bases). Input material: PBMCs. This chain's CDR3 is CSSSLGIGARTRAYEQYF. The CDR3 region has the DNA TGTTCCAGCAGCTTAGGTATAGGGGCTCGTACACGCGCCTACGAGCAGTACTTC.